These T cell receptor beta chains were read from a single sample in a study of T cells expressing NK-cell markers. TCRdb reanalyzed the 5' RACE reads, giving one entry per CDR3 protein sequence and no DNA. The sample totals a few hundred thousand distinct CDR3 sequences. Source material: blood T cells: a sorted CD56 or NKG2C T cell subset, CD4+ or CD8+ T cells, or bulk PBMC T cells (not recorded which). The source is a woman in her fifties or sixties in good health. The CDR3 runs from the conserved cysteine through the conserved F or W. Only part of the rows carry a size: once, few, many, or a class if the clone is expanded.

V,J,size,CDR3
TRBV3-1,TRBJ2-1,NA,CASSQVGASDYNEQFF
TRBV12-3/TRBV12-4,TRBJ2-7,NA,CASSRSTGTGVAYEQYF
TRBV12-3/TRBV12-4,TRBJ2-2,NA,CASSQGRSGTGELFF
TRBV24-1,TRBJ2-1,NA,CATSQTGGRNEQFF
TRBV7-9,TRBJ2-1,NA,CASSITGLSSYNEQFF
TRBV20-1,TRBJ2-1,medium-sized,CSANPQLAEIYNEQFF
TRBV7-9,TRBJ1-2,NA,CASSPLVSRGYTF
TRBV3-1,TRBJ2-5,NA,CASSPLVGQETQYF
TRBV29-1,TRBJ2-7,NA,CSVDVGPGGLYEQYF
TRBV11-2,TRBJ2-1,NA,CASSLWPPSYNEQFF
TRBV5-1,TRBJ2-1,NA,CASSLGGGTYTYNEQFF
TRBV7-6,TRBJ2-2,NA,CASSLGSLAGTGELFF
TRBV18,TRBJ1-5,NA,CASSQYATSNQPQHF
TRBV5-5,TRBJ1-1,NA,CASSLMGARGEEAFF
TRBV6-1,TRBJ2-3,NA,CASSGAVTDTQYF
TRBV12-3/TRBV12-4,TRBJ2-2,NA,CASMNGGAGELFF